These 25 T cell receptor beta chains originate from one sample sequenced in a study of T cell responses to AZD1222 COVID-19 vaccine. Clones were read by immunoSEQ multiplex PCR, and TCRdb kept only the in-frame ones, dropping some. Among 150,000 to 200,000 clones listed, 88% were seen once. The sequencing used peripheral blood, collected 28 days after the second AZD1222 dose. Source of these receptors: an adult who received the AZD1222 COVID-19 vaccine.

CDR3 nucleotides: TGCGCCAGCAGCCCATTGACAGGGGGCACTGAAGCTTTCTTT. As protein: CASSPLTGGTEAFF. This chain joins TRBV5-1 and TRBJ1-1; TRBD1 matches 9 bases. V was pared by 4 bases and J by 4 bases, with 5 bases of the junction left unmatched. This CDR3 comprises 14 residues. Germline V gene data show CDR1 as SGHRS and CDR2 as YFSETQ.

The V gene is TRBV30, the J gene TRBJ1-5; weak D call: TRBD1 (5 bases). CDR1 is GTSNPN and CDR2 is SVGIG in the germline V gene (reference sequence). The CDR3 is 14 residues long. The V gene lost 0 bases and the J gene lost 2 bases, with 8 bases spanning the gap. The CDR3 reads CAWSVLQGNQPQHF. As DNA, the CDR3 is TGTGCCTGGAGTGTGCTACAGGGCAATCAGCCCCAGCATTTT.

This clone has more than one count but fewer than ten. The chain employs TRBV7-2 and TRBJ2-5; possibly TRBD1 for D (8 bases). This CDR3 has 15 residues. The V end lost 4 bases, the J end lost 6 bases, and 18 bases lay between the germline ends. The germline gives CDR1 SGHTA, CDR2 FQGNSA. DNA of the CDR3: TGTGCCAGCAGCTCGGGACAGGAAGCGGGGAAGACCCAGTACTTC. It yields the protein CASSSGQEAGKTQYF.

The chain combines TRBV19 with TRBJ1-1; 7 bases line up with TRBD1. This CDR3 spans 18 amino acids. Germline CDR1 and CDR2: LNHDA and SQIVND (reference sequence). With V trimmed by 0 bases and J by 3 bases, 13 bases remained unmatched. The CDR3 here is CASSIDRSRGFADTEAFF. The CDR3 DNA reads TGTGCCAGTAGTATAGATCGTAGCAGGGGGTTTGCGGACACTGAAGCTTTCTTT.

The V and J genes are TRBV18 and TRBJ2-7; no clear D. Looked up from germline, CDR1 is KGHSH and CDR2 is LQKENI. Between the trimmed V and J ends, which lost 0 bases and 0 bases, there was a span of 6 bases. The CDR3 loop spans 14 amino acids. CDR3 sequence: CASSPPSSSYEQYF. The CDR3 DNA reads as TGTGCCAGCTCACCACCCAGTAGCTCCTACGAGCAGTACTTC.

The rearrangement links TRBV24-1 to TRBJ2-3, with D unresolved. This CDR3 comprises 15 residues. The germline V and J ends were trimmed by 5 bases and 1 base, with 12 bases remaining between them. Per the germline V gene, CDR1 is KGHDR and CDR2 is SFDVKD. CDR3 protein: CATSGPVGGTDTQYF. Here the CDR3 DNA reads TGTGCCACCAGTGGCCCCGTGGGCGGCACAGATACGCAGTATTTT.

The CDR3 loop reads CASSPAASGHNEQFF. As DNA, the CDR3 is TGTGCCAGCAGCCCGGCGGCTAGCGGACACAATGAGCAGTTCTTC. The J gene is TRBJ2-1, the V gene TRBV7-8; 7 bases are shared with TRBD2. J was trimmed by 5 bases and V by 5 bases; bases with no gene match: 9. Germline V gene lookup returns CDR1 SGHVS and CDR2 FQNEAQ. The CDR3 covers 15 residues.

This rearrangement joins TRBV6-5 to TRBJ2-5; the D call may be TRBD1 or TRBD2 (5 bases each). CDR3 size: 13 residues. Between the trimmed V and J ends, which lost 6 bases and 5 bases, there was a span of 13 bases. Per germline, CDR1 MNHEY and CDR2 SVGAGI. This chain's CDR3 is CASSPGPRETQYF. The DNA of the CDR3 is TGTGCCAGCAGCCCGGGGCCACGGGAGACCCAGTACTTC.

The chain links TRBV5-1 to TRBJ2-5; TRBD1 agrees at 7 bases. V shed 3 bases, J shed 2 bases, and the junction held 1 base outside the gene matches. CDR3 length: 13 amino acids. Germline V gives CDR1 SGHRS, CDR2 YFSETQ. The chain's CDR3 is CASSSGQQETQYF. The CDR3, as DNA: TGCGCCAGCAGCTCGGGACAGCAAGAGACCCAGTACTTC.

This clone appeared a few times. This CDR3 reads CASSDGTSGSRADTQYF. The CDR3 region has the DNA TGTGCCAGCAGCGACGGGACTAGCGGGAGTAGGGCAGATACGCAGTATTTT. The chain uses TRBV9 and TRBJ2-3; 14 bases match TRBD2. In germline, CDR1 is SGDLS, CDR2 YYNGEE. The V segment lost 3 bases and the J segment 4 bases; nucleotides outside the gene matches: 7. This CDR3 region has 17 residues.

This clone was counted a few times. V gene TRBV27 combines with J gene TRBJ2-3; 7 nucleotides align to TRBD1. The CDR3 totals 16 residues. V lost 3 bases, J lost 5 bases, and 11 bases stayed unmatched. CDR1 MNHEY and CDR2 SMNVEV come from the germline V gene (reference sequence). DNA of the CDR3: TGTGCCAGCAGTTTCTCGACAGGGTGGGGCGGAGATACGCAGTATTTT. The encoded protein is CASSFSTGWGGDTQYF.

In regard to this clone: This sample also contains other DNA sequences that code for the same CDR3. V and J are TRBV5-1 and TRBJ2-2, with TRBD2 matching 9 bases. The CDR3 has 16 residues. Per the germline V gene, CDR1 is SGHRS and CDR2 is YFSETQ. J was trimmed by 2 bases and V by 1 base; bases with no gene match: 3. The CDR3 loop is CASSLMREGNTGELFF. The CDR3, as DNA: TGCGCCAGCAGCTTGATGCGGGAGGGAAACACCGGGGAGCTGTTTTTT.

This chain joins TRBV11-3 and TRBJ2-1; D remains unclear. The CDR3 spans 15 residues. Trimming cost V 1 base and J 6 bases, with 13 bases left between them. CDR1 and CDR2 (germline): SGHNT, YENEEA. CDR3 region: CASSLATPFGNEQFF. CDR3 DNA sequence: TGTGCCAGCAGCTTAGCTACCCCCTTTGGCAATGAGCAGTTCTTC.

The chain has TRBV6-1 and TRBJ2-7; no clear D gene. Trimming left V 2 bases short and J 6 bases short, with 8 bases between. The CDR3 consists of 12 residues. Germline CDR1 MNHNS, CDR2 SASEGT. The CDR3 spells CASSEPPGEQYF. The CDR3 DNA follows: TGTGCCAGCAGTGAACCCCCCGGCGAGCAGTACTTC.

This rearrangement joins TRBV3-1 (or the pseudogene TRBV3-2) to TRBJ2-1, with 8 bases aligning to TRBD2. CDR1 LGHDT and CDR2 YNNKEL come from the germline V gene (reference sequence). There are 17 residues in the CDR3. Trimming took 0 bases from V and 7 from J; bases not matched to a gene: 11. CDR3 protein: CASSQDQVSGMRNEQFF. Here the CDR3 DNA reads TGTGCCAGCAGCCAAGATCAGGTTAGCGGGATGAGAAATGAGCAGTTCTTC.

The V call is TRBV12-3 or TRBV12-4, the J call TRBJ2-5; unclear D gene. Matching the DNA end better, TRBJ2-7 makes the J call doubtful. This CDR3 is built from 13 residues. The CDR3 sequence: CASSPFLPYEQYF. Here the CDR3 DNA reads TGTGCCAGCAGCCCGTTTCTGCCCTACGAGCAGTACTTC.

This clone was observed a single time. The CDR3 DNA is TGTGCCAGCAGCTTAGGGGCAGCAACTAATGAAAAACTGTTTTTT. It encodes CASSLGAATNEKLFF. This chain links TRBV7-8 with TRBJ1-4; no clear D. The CDR3 has 15 amino acids. Germline V gene sequence: CDR1 SGHVS, CDR2 FQNEAQ. V was pared by 1 base and J by 0 bases, with 6 bases between.

J is TRBJ2-3 and V is TRBV5-5, with 9 bases that match TRBD2. The CDR3 has 19 residues. Trimming cost V 4 bases and J 5 bases; bases outside gene matches: 20. Germline loops: CDR1 SGHKS, CDR2 YYEKEE (reference sequence). DNA of the CDR3: TGTGCCAGCAGCCCCCACGGACTAGCGCTCATTGGGGCAGGAGATACGCAGTATTTT. Encoded protein: CASSPHGLALIGAGDTQYF.

Only a few counts were recorded for this clone. The rearrangement uses TRBV18 and TRBJ1-1; no definite D call. The CDR3 loop spans 11 amino acids. Trimming stripped 4 bases from V and 5 bases from J, with 5 bases between. CDR1 KGHSH and CDR2 LQKENI come from the germline V gene. This chain's CDR3 is CASSRDTEAFF. The CDR3 coding sequence is TGTGCCAGCTCACGGGATACTGAAGCTTTCTTT.

This clone was seen a handful of times. The chain links TRBV24-1 to TRBJ2-1, with D possibly matching TRBD1 (6 bases). This CDR3 is 15 amino acids long. Trimming shortened V by 2 bases and J by 3 bases, and 10 bases separated the two germline ends. Germline V gene lookup returns CDR1 KGHDR and CDR2 SFDVKD. DNA for the CDR3: TGTGCCACCAGTGATTCCGTGGACAGCTACAATGAGCAGTTCTTC. Protein: CATSDSVDSYNEQFF.

The chain has TRBV28 and TRBJ2-1; 14 bases align to TRBD2. Per germline, CDR1 MDHEN and CDR2 SYDVKM. This CDR3 has 18 residues. J was trimmed by 5 bases and V by 6 bases; bases with no gene match: 12. The CDR3 sequence is CASSLRTSGRPDHNEQFF. CDR3 DNA sequence: TGTGCCAGCAGCCTTCGGACTAGCGGGAGGCCTGACCACAATGAGCAGTTCTTC.

The rearrangement links TRBV18 to TRBJ2-3; maybe TRBD1 (6 bases). The V gene lost 0 bases and the J gene lost 6 bases, with 10 bases spanning the gap. Germline values: CDR1 KGHSH, CDR2 LQKENI. The CDR3 has 14 residues. The CDR3 region is CASSPPSGADTQYF. CDR3 coding DNA: TGTGCCAGCTCACCACCATCAGGGGCGGATACGCAGTATTTT.

CDR3 bases: TGCGCCAGCAGGGGTAGCACAGATACGCAGTATTTT. Its translation is CASRGSTDTQYF. This chain connects TRBV4-3 to TRBJ2-3; D unclear. Germline V gives CDR1 LGHNA, CDR2 YSLEER. Trimming shortened V by 6 bases and J by 0 bases, and 4 bases separated the two germline ends. This CDR3 region has 12 residues.

This clone was detected only a few times. The rearrangement uses TRBV18 and TRBJ1-6; no clear D. Germline V gene sequence: CDR1 KGHSH, CDR2 LQKENI. The CDR3 has 16 amino acids. Deletions cut 3 bases from V and 0 bases from J, with 9 bases between. CDR3 region: CASSPGRSSYNSPLHF. The CDR3 nucleotides are TGTGCCAGCTCACCTGGACGGAGCTCCTATAATTCACCCCTCCACTTT.

The chain recombines TRBV21-1 with TRBJ2-7; the table's D call of TRBD1 was not tested on the DNA. TRBV21-1 is described as a pseudogene. CDR3 length equals 15 residues. CDR3 nucleotides: TGTGCCAGCAGCAAAGGATGGGACAGGGGTTGGGAGCAGTACTTC. Protein sequence: CASSKGWDRGWEQYF.